The next 27 T cell receptor beta chains were all read from a single sample in a study of T cell clonality in common variable immunodeficiency. Assay: immunoSEQ multiplex PCR; the TCRdb copy retains only in-frame clones and omits some. This sample carries tens of thousands of clones, none of them present only once. The sample taken for sequencing was peripheral blood mononuclear cells. The receptors shown here come from a person between 18 and 75 years old in good health.

In this sample, this clone turned up many times. Sequencing ends 3 residues short of the CDR3 end; the germline J gene provides the rest. The chain links TRBV20-1 to TRBJ2-7; TRBD2 matches 8 bases. Germline V CDR1 and CDR2: DFQATT, SNEGSKA (reference sequence). The CDR3 sequence is 13 residues long. The V and J ends lost 5 bases and 6 bases, in that order; junction bases with no gene match: 9. Partial CDR3 DNA: TGCAGTGCTTTACCGGGACTAGAAGTCGAG. Translation gives CSALPGLEVE. The entire CDR3 is CSALPGLEVEQYF.

This clone was seen repeatedly, ten times or more. The read terminates 3 residues ahead of where the CDR3 ends, so the germline J gene completes it. The chain uses TRBV4-1 and TRBJ2-1; 8 nucleotides align to TRBD2. The germline CDR1 and CDR2 sequences are MGHRA and YSYEKL. V lost 0 bases to trimming and J lost 1 base; unmatched junction nucleotides: 5. CDR3 size: 17 residues. The CDR3: CASSQESGSGSYNEQFF. The part of the CDR3 DNA that was read is TGCGCCAGCAGCCAAGAAAGCGGGAGTGGATCCTACAATGAG.

This clone showed up many times. The read finishes 3 residues shy of the CDR3 end, and the germline J gene is used to complete it. The chain employs TRBV6-2 or TRBV6-3 and TRBJ2-1; no definite D call. Trimming took 0 bases from V and 9 from J, leaving 15 bases between them. Germline lookup yields CDR1 MNHEY and CDR2 SVGEGT. This CDR3 contains 15 residues. The CDR3 is CASSYSTITSSEQFF. The DNA read from the CDR3 is TGTGCCAGCAGTTACTCAACTATAACCTCTAGTGAG.

In this sample, this clone turned up many times. The CDR3 goes on 3 residues after the read ends, and that part is filled in from the germline J gene. The gene calls are TRBV5-6 and TRBJ2-5; tentatively, D is TRBD2 (7 bases). V dropped 4 bases and J dropped 3 bases, with 13 bases sitting between them. The CDR3 totals 14 residues. CDR1 and CDR2 from the germline V gene are SGHDT and YYEEEE. CDR3: CASSTGGGEETQYF. The DNA read from the CDR3 is TGTGCCAGCAGCACGGGGGGCGGGGAAGAGACC.

This clone was seen at least ten times. The CDR3 extends 3 residues past the end of the read, so its final part is completed from the germline J gene. V usage is TRBV18 and J usage is TRBJ1-4; possible D gene TRBD1, 5 bases. The CDR3 consists of 16 residues. Trimming took off 1 base at V and 0 bases at J, with 9 bases between the two ends. The germline gives CDR1 KGHSH, CDR2 LQKENI. The covered CDR3 bases are TGTGCCAGCTCACCACGAGGGGCGTCAACTAATGAAAAA. It encodes CASSPRGASTNEK. The whole CDR3 protein reads CASSPRGASTNEKLFF.

This clone was picked up many times. The sequence runs out 3 residues before the end of the CDR3; the remainder is reconstructed from the germline J gene. The rearrangement joins TRBV12-3 or TRBV12-4 to TRBJ2-1, with 10 bases matching TRBD1. This CDR3 has 15 amino acids. V shed 4 bases, J shed 9 bases, and the junction held 9 bases outside the gene matches. The CDR3 bases that were read are TGTGCCAGCAGTTCCGTCGGGACAGGGGAGGGTGAG. Amino acid sequence: CASSSVGTGEGE. The CDR3 as a whole reads CASSSVGTGEGEQFF.

This clone came up many times. The read terminates 3 residues before the CDR3 end, so the remaining end is supplied by the germline J gene. The rearrangement links TRBV28 to TRBJ2-1; a weak D match, TRBD1 (5 bases). Germline values: CDR1 MDHEN, CDR2 SYDVKM. The CDR3 spans 13 residues. V was cut by 6 bases and J by 2 bases, with 8 bases left in between. The CDR3 DNA, read in part, is TGTGCCAGCAGAAGGGGAACCTACAATGAG. It translates to CASRRGTYNE. The complete CDR3 protein is CASRRGTYNEQFF.

This clone was picked up many times. From the germline J gene comes the end of the CDR3, since the read stops 3 residues before it. This chain links TRBV7-6 with TRBJ2-1; 7 bases align to TRBD2. The junction had 6 bases not matched to a gene; V was cut back by 8 bases and J by 5 bases. Germline CDR1 reads SGHVS; CDR2 reads FNYEAQ. The CDR3 has 13 amino acids. Partial CDR3 DNA: TGTGCCAGCTCCAGGACTAGGAACAATGAG. Translated: CASSRTRNNE. The entire CDR3 sequence reads CASSRTRNNEQFF.

Worth noting for this clone: The CDR3 extends 3 residues past the end of the read, so its final part is completed from the germline J gene. The V call is TRBV13, the J call TRBJ2-6, with a possible D match to TRBD1 (5 bases). V was clipped by 4 bases and J by 4 bases, with 17 bases between them. Germline V lookup: CDR1 PRHDT, CDR2 FYEKMQ (reference sequence). The CDR3 consists of 17 residues. This CDR3 is CASSSWGHRNGANVLTF. The part of the CDR3 DNA that was read is TGTGCCAGCAGCTCGTGGGGCCACCGGAACGGGGCCAACGTC.

This clone has a count of ten or more. The CDR3 end lies 3 residues beyond the end of the read and is filled in from the germline J gene. The rearrangement uses TRBV5-1 and TRBJ2-2, with 10 positions matching TRBD2. J lost 8 bases, V lost 4 bases, and 14 bases had no gene match. CDR1 is SGHRS and CDR2 is YFSETQ in the germline V gene. The CDR3 consists of 17 residues. The CDR3: CASSPTGPSGSEGELFF. The CDR3 bases that were read are TGCGCCAGCAGCCCCACGGGGCCTAGCGGGAGTGAGGGGGAG.

This clone has at least ten counts. The read ends 3 residues shy of where the CDR3 ends; the end is completed using the germline J gene. The chain employs TRBV9 and TRBJ1-2; 7 nucleotides line up with TRBD1. Germline V CDR1 and CDR2: SGDLS, YYNGEE. The CDR3 consists of 12 residues. The CDR3 is CASRGTAAGYTF. The sequenced CDR3 bases are TGTGCCAGCAGGGGGACAGCCGCGGGC.

This clone has at least ten counts. The DNA ends 3 residues before the CDR3 does, and the rest of the CDR3 is filled in from the germline J gene. The J gene is TRBJ2-6, the V gene TRBV19, with D unresolved. V shed 1 base and J shed 0 bases, with 4 bases lying between them. Germline V gives CDR1 LNHDA, CDR2 SQIVND (reference sequence). The CDR3 has 15 residues. CDR3 bases read: TGTGCCAGTAGTATAGTTCACTCTGGGGCCAACGTC. Translating gives CASSIVHSGANV. The CDR3 reads in full as CASSIVHSGANVLTF.

Ten or more counts support this clone. The CDR3 end is not reached by the read, which stops 3 residues before it; the germline J gene fills it in. The chain recombines TRBV2 with TRBJ2-1; TRBD2 matches at 10 bases. After removal of 1 base from V and 9 bases from J, the junction contained 15 bases not matched to a gene. Per the germline V gene, CDR1 is SNHLY and CDR2 is FYNNEI. CDR3 length: 18 amino acids. The CDR3: CASSEEGPLAGANSEQFF. The part of the CDR3 DNA that was read is TGTGCCAGCAGTGAAGAGGGACCCCTAGCGGGGGCTAACAGTGAG.

This clone was found many times. The sequenced fragment ends 3 residues before the CDR3 boundary, so the rest is inferred from the germline J gene. This chain uses TRBV5-6 with TRBJ2-1; 8 bases align to TRBD2. The germline CDR1 and CDR2 sequences are SGHDT and YYEEEE. This CDR3 has 13 amino acids. The trim removed 6 bases at V and 4 bases at J, leaving 3 bases unmatched. Partial CDR3 DNA: TGTGCCAGCAACCGGGGGGGGTACAATGAG. The encoded protein is CASNRGGYNE. The whole CDR3 region reads CASNRGGYNEQFF. The full variable domain, with the rest looked up from reference TRBV5-6 and TRBJ2-1, is DAGVTQSPTHLIKTRGQQVTLRCSPKSGHDTVSWYQQALGQGPQFIFQYYEEEERQRGNFPDRFSGHQFPNYSSELNVNALLLGDSALYLCASNRGGYNEQFFGPGTRLTVL.

This clone was observed many times. The read terminates 3 residues before the CDR3 end, so the remaining end is supplied by the germline J gene. This chain connects TRBV9 to TRBJ2-5; TRBD2 matches at 10 bases. CDR1 SGDLS and CDR2 YYNGEE come from the germline V gene. The CDR3 is 16 residues long. Trimming took 0 bases from V and 2 from J; bases not matched to a gene: 4. The CDR3 reads CASSVATSGVQETQYF. CDR3 DNA (partial): TGTGCCAGCAGCGTAGCAACTAGCGGGGTACAAGAGACC.

This clone was recorded at least ten times. The read gets to within 3 residues of the CDR3 end, and the germline J gene fills in the rest. The chain links TRBV5-1 to TRBJ2-3, with D possibly TRBD1 on 6 matching bases. Between the trimmed V and J ends, which lost 0 bases and 3 bases, there was a span of 11 bases. In germline, CDR1 is SGHRS, CDR2 YFSETQ. The CDR3 sequence is 15 residues long. Incomplete CDR3 DNA: TGCGCCAGCAGCTTGGATGAGGGGACAACAGATACG. This sequence encodes CASSLDEGTTDT. The whole CDR3 region reads CASSLDEGTTDTQYF.

Ten or more counts support this clone. The read is 3 residues too short to cover the CDR3 end, so that end is filled in from the germline J gene. The chain links TRBV29-1 to TRBJ2-3; 16 bases are a match to TRBD2. V lost 3 bases to trimming and J lost 7 bases; unmatched junction nucleotides: 4. CDR1 and CDR2 from the germline V gene are SQVTM and ANQGSEA. The CDR3 contains 15 residues. CDR3 DNA (partial): TGCAGCGTTGAGGGACTAGCGGGAGGGACGCATACG. It yields the protein CSVEGLAGGTHT. In full, the CDR3 is CSVEGLAGGTHTQYF.

This clone was found many times. The read halts 3 residues ahead of the CDR3 end, with the missing end drawn from the germline J gene. This chain uses TRBV5-1 with TRBJ2-1; 10 bases agree with TRBD2. V gave up 4 bases and J gave up 0 bases; unmatched junction bases: 4. CDR3 length equals 16 residues. From germline, CDR1 is SGHRS and CDR2 YFSETQ. The CDR3 loop reads CASSTGTSVSYNEQFF. CDR3 bases read: TGCGCCAGCAGCACGGGGACTAGCGTCTCCTACAATGAG.

In this sample, this clone turned up many times. The observed sequence ends 3 residues before the CDR3 terminus, with the missing tail filled in from the germline J gene. This chain links TRBV5-1 with TRBJ2-7, with a weak D call TRBD1 (6 bases). Germline V gives CDR1 SGHRS, CDR2 YFSETQ. The ends were cut back, 0 bases at V and 1 base at J, with 17 bases in the middle. This CDR3 has 17 residues. The sequenced CDR3 bases are TGCGCCAGCAGCTTGGGTATAGATTGGACAGCGTCCTACGAG. Translating it yields CASSLGIDWTASYE. In full, the CDR3 reads CASSLGIDWTASYEQYF.

Ten or more counts support this clone. The read ends 3 residues early relative to the CDR3; the germline J gene fills the gap. The chain employs TRBV28 and TRBJ2-5; 9 positions agree with TRBD2. This CDR3 comprises 16 residues. Germline CDR1 MDHEN, CDR2 SYDVKM. The V gene end was trimmed by 7 bases and the J gene end by 5 bases; junction bases not matched to a gene: 14. CDR3 DNA (partial): TGTGCCAGCACTCCGGGACTAGCTAGAAGCTTGGAGACC. It codes for CASTPGLARSLET. The full CDR3 is CASTPGLARSLETQYF.

In its sample, this clone was seen many times. The read stops 3 residues short of the end of the CDR3; the missing end is completed from the germline J gene. The rearrangement joins TRBV7-9 to TRBJ2-6; the D is unclear. Germline V gene data show CDR1 as SEHNR and CDR2 as FQNEAQ (reference sequence). The V end was cut by 2 bases, the J end by 0 bases, with 5 bases between. The CDR3 is 15 residues long. The DNA read from the CDR3 is TGTGCCAGCAGCTTATCGGTCTCTGGGGCCAACGTC. Translating gives CASSLSVSGANV. The full CDR3 protein is CASSLSVSGANVLTF.

Ten or more counts support this clone. The CDR3 extends 3 residues past the end of the read, so its final part is completed from the germline J gene. The chain joins TRBV7-9 to TRBJ2-3; 11 bases fit TRBD2. Per germline, CDR1 SEHNR and CDR2 FQNEAQ (reference sequence). The ends lost 1 base at V and 8 bases at J; junction bases unmatched: 5. The CDR3 contains 15 residues. The CDR3 sequence is CASSLDSGRAFTQYF. The part of the CDR3 DNA that was read is TGTGCCAGCAGCTTAGATAGCGGGAGGGCCTTTACG. The full variable domain, in which reference TRBV7-9 and TRBJ2-3 provide the parts outside the CDR3, is DTGVSQNPRHKITKRGQNVTFRCDPISEHNRLYWYRQTLGQGPEFLTYFQNEAQLEKSRLLSDRFSAERPKGSFSTLEIQRTEQGDSAMYLCASSLDSGRAFTQYFGPGTRLTVL.

A note on this clone: Sequencing ends 3 residues short of the CDR3 end; the germline J gene provides the rest. The chain links TRBV25-1 to TRBJ1-2, with a weak D call TRBD1 (6 bases). Between the trimmed V and J ends, which lost 6 bases and 4 bases, there was a span of 12 bases. CDR3 length equals 13 residues. Germline V gene sequence: CDR1 MGHDK, CDR2 SYGVNS. The CDR3 loop is CASSGGPFYGYTF. CDR3 bases read: TGTGCCAGCAGCGGGGGGCCGTTCTATGGC.

This clone was found many times. The sequenced fragment ends 3 residues before the CDR3 boundary, so the rest is inferred from the germline J gene. The chain joins TRBV5-1 to TRBJ2-2; weak D call: TRBD2 (5 bases). Germline CDR1 is SGHRS and CDR2 is YFSETQ. The CDR3 has 14 amino acids. Trimming shortened V by 8 bases and J by 0 bases, and 11 bases separated the two germline ends. CDR3: CASAAGPNTGELFF. CDR3 DNA, as far as it was read: TGCGCCAGTGCGGCGGGCCCGAACACCGGGGAG.

This clone was seen ten or more times. The sequenced part of the CDR3 DNA is TGTGCCAGCAGTTGGGGGGATGAG. Its translation: CASSWGDE. The complete CDR3 sequence is CASSWGDEQFF. The rearrangement links TRBV6-2 or TRBV6-3 to TRBJ2-1, with a weak D call TRBD2 (6 bases). Read sequence stops 3 residues before the CDR3 end, and the germline J gene provides the missing end. V was pared by 4 bases and J by 8 bases, with 6 bases between. Germline CDR1 is MNHEY and CDR2 is SVGEGT. This CDR3 comprises 11 residues.

This clone was recorded a few times. The read ends 3 residues shy of where the CDR3 ends; the end is completed using the germline J gene. The rearrangement uses TRBV2 and TRBJ1-2; no firm D call. Germline CDR1 reads SNHLY; CDR2 reads FYNNEI. The CDR3 sequence is 13 residues long. Between the trimmed V and J ends, which lost 4 bases and 3 bases, there was a span of 9 bases. CDR3 bases read: TGTGCCAGCAGTGGATCGGTTTACTATGGC. Its translation is CASSGSVYYG. The full CDR3 reads CASSGSVYYGYTF.

This clone has at least ten counts. Read coverage stops 3 residues before the CDR3 terminus; the germline J gene supplies the remainder. The chain employs TRBV30 and TRBJ1-3, with TRBD1 as a possible D gene (6 bases). Trimming removed 2 bases at V and 4 bases at J, with 12 bases between. Germline loops: CDR1 GTSNPN, CDR2 SVGIG (reference sequence). This CDR3 is 14 amino acids long. The part of the CDR3 DNA that was read is TGTGCCTGGAGTAACGGCAGGGGAGGAAACACC. Translating it yields CAWSNGRGGNT. The whole CDR3 protein reads CAWSNGRGGNTIYF.